The 30 T cell receptor beta chains given below trace back to one sample, sequenced in a study of OX40 agonist ivuxolimab in advanced cancers. The protocol was immunoSEQ multiplex PCR, while the TCRdb copy is restricted to in-frame clones and leaves out a portion. The sample holds tens of thousands of clones; approximately 94% are singletons and the top ten take around 4.4%. The sample was CD4+ or CD8+ T cells sorted from blood, taken in a trial of the OX40 agonist ivuxolimab. The receptor source for this set is an adult with an advanced solid tumor such as melanoma, head and neck, liver or kidney cancer.

This chain connects TRBV19 to TRBJ1-1; D remains unclear. The ends were cut back, 1 base at V and 0 bases at J, with 6 bases in the middle. Germline-derived CDR1 and CDR2 are LNHDA and SQIVND (reference sequence). CDR3 length equals 14 residues. Written as DNA, the CDR3 is TGTGCCAGTAGTATAGCTCGGGTGAACACTGAAGCTTTCTTT. Residues: CASSIARVNTEAFF.

J is TRBJ2-5 and V is TRBV7-3, with TRBD2 matching over 12 bases. Germline CDR1 is SGHTA and CDR2 is FQGTGA. Trimming removed 3 bases from V and 5 bases from J; junction bases left unmatched: 1. The CDR3 totals 14 residues. CDR3 region: CASSLTSGSETQYF. The CDR3 DNA follows: TGTGCCAGCAGCTTGACTAGCGGGAGTGAGACCCAGTACTTC.

In its sample, this clone was seen once. The rearrangement links TRBV2 to TRBJ2-7, with D unclear. Germline V gene data show CDR1 as SNHLY and CDR2 as FYNNEI. Trimming took off 7 bases at V and 4 bases at J, with 17 bases between the two ends. The CDR3 extends over 14 amino acids. The CDR3 region is CASKKSSPLYEQYF. The CDR3 coding sequence is TGTGCCAGCAAAAAATCCAGCCCTCTTTACGAGCAGTACTTC.

J is TRBJ1-1 and V is TRBV5-6; D possibly corresponds to TRBD1 (5 bases). In germline, CDR1 is SGHDT, CDR2 YYEEEE. V lost 3 bases, J lost 6 bases, and 12 bases lay in between. This CDR3 contains 13 residues. CDR3 DNA: TGTGCCAGCAGCTGGGACCTGCGGGCTGAAGCTTTCTTT. Translation: CASSWDLRAEAFF.

This chain uses TRBV7-2 with TRBJ2-1; D gene uncertain. Germline CDR1 is SGHTA and CDR2 is FQGNSA. The CDR3 covers 15 residues. V lost 5 bases and J lost 3, with 14 bases in between. The CDR3 nucleotides read TGTGCCAGCAGCCCACGCCGGGCTGGCTACAATGAGCAGTTCTTC. Residues: CASSPRRAGYNEQFF.

The V call is TRBV5-1, the J call TRBJ2-7, with D unclear. V lost 0 bases and J lost 1, with 8 bases in between. Looked up from germline, CDR1 is SGHRS and CDR2 is YFSETQ. This CDR3 region has 14 residues. The CDR3, as DNA: TGCGCCAGCAGCTTGGGACCTGGGTCCTACGAGCAGTACTTC. Translating it yields CASSLGPGSYEQYF.

The chain uses TRBV19 and TRBJ2-6, with 12 nucleotides matching TRBD1. Germline loops: CDR1 LNHDA, CDR2 SQIVND (reference sequence). Trimming removed 5 bases from V and 2 bases from J; junction bases left unmatched: 13. The CDR3 extends over 20 amino acids. The CDR3 protein is CASSSIRPGTGGAGANVLTF. Written as DNA, the CDR3 is TGTGCCAGTAGTTCTATCAGGCCCGGGACAGGGGGCGCTGGGGCCAACGTCCTGACTTTC.

This clone was counted a single time. The chain links TRBV5-5 to TRBJ1-3; the D is unclear. V gave up 0 bases and J gave up 14 bases, with 15 bases separating them. The germline CDR1 and CDR2 sequences are SGHKS and YYEKEE (reference sequence). This CDR3 is built from 13 residues. CDR3 protein: CASSLEGGRTVYF. In nucleotides, the CDR3 is TGTGCCAGCAGCTTGGAGGGTGGAAGGACCGTATATTTT.

This sequence joins TRBV15 and TRBJ2-1, with D unresolved. Germline V CDR1 and CDR2: LNHNV, YYDKDF (reference sequence). Trimming removed 0 bases at V and 7 bases at J, with 13 bases between. This CDR3 contains 15 residues. CDR3 bases: TGTGCCACCAGCAGAGATTTACGGCCAGAGAATGAGCAGTTCTTC. Protein sequence: CATSRDLRPENEQFF. The complete variable domain, with remaining parts taken from reference TRBV15 and TRBJ2-1, reads DAMVIQNPRYQVTQFGKPVTLSCSQTLNHNVMYWYQQKSSQAPKLLFHYYDKDFNNEADTPDNFQSRRPNTSFCFLDIRSPGLGDTAMYLCATSRDLRPENEQFFGPGTRLTVL.

The chain recombines TRBV6-5 with TRBJ2-1, with D unclear. The CDR3 runs to 14 residues. V was cut by 5 bases and J by 8 bases, with 16 bases left in between. In germline, CDR1 is MNHEY, CDR2 SVGAGI. The CDR3, as DNA: TGTGCCAGCAGTCAAGGCGGTAGATGGGATGAGCAGTTCTTC. Translated: CASSQGGRWDEQFF.

J is TRBJ1-2 and V is TRBV28; a weak D match, TRBD1 (5 bases). The CDR3 extends over 13 amino acids. Trimming left V 6 bases short and J 6 bases short, with 14 bases between. Looked up from germline, CDR1 is MDHEN and CDR2 is SYDVKM. The CDR3, as DNA: TGTGCCAGCAGCCTCCCGATGGGGGATGGCTACACCTTC. It codes for CASSLPMGDGYTF.

The chain links TRBV5-1 to TRBJ1-1, with D possibly matching TRBD1 (5 bases). The CDR3 totals 14 residues. V lost 0 bases to trimming and J lost 6 bases, with 12 bases between them. Germline lookup yields CDR1 SGHRS and CDR2 YFSETQ. In DNA form, the CDR3 reads TGCGCCAGCAGCTTGGTACTTGGAGGGGCTGAAGCTTTCTTT. This gives the protein CASSLVLGGAEAFF.

Of note for this clone: At one of its ends the junction is not consistent with the germline gene, which may arise from a read error. This chain links TRBV7-7 with TRBJ2-3, with 9 bases matching TRBD1. The CDR3 is 17 residues long. Per germline, CDR1 SSHAT and CDR2 FNYEAQ (reference sequence). CDR3 sequence (DNA): TGTGCTAGCAGCTCACTTCCGGGACAGGGTTCTGCAGATACGCAGTATTTT. It specifies CASSSLPGQGSADTQYF.

A note on this clone: This same CDR3 is encoded by further DNA sequences in the sample. V and J are TRBV18 and TRBJ2-7; D gene ambiguous. The CDR3 is 12 residues long. V was cut by 3 bases and J by 0 bases, with 3 bases left in between. Germline CDR1 and CDR2: KGHSH and LQKENI. CDR3 region: CASSPSSYEQYF. The CDR3 DNA sequence: TGTGCCAGCTCACCTAGCTCCTACGAGCAGTACTTC.

Details on this clone: At the DNA level, this CDR3 is encoded by other sequences in the same sample as well. V usage is TRBV18 and J usage is TRBJ2-7; 8 bases map to TRBD1. V lost 5 bases, J lost 3 bases, and 0 bases stayed unmatched. The germline gives CDR1 KGHSH, CDR2 LQKENI. This CDR3 contains 12 residues. The CDR3 DNA is TGTGCCAGCTCAACAGGGGGCTACGAGCAGTACTTC. Protein product: CASSTGGYEQYF.

The chain is built from TRBV10-3 and TRBJ2-1; 9 bases map to TRBD2. Germline V lookup: CDR1 ENHRY, CDR2 SYGVKD. Trimming removed 0 bases from V and 5 bases from J; junction bases left unmatched: 8. The CDR3 runs 17 residues. The CDR3 bases are TGTGCCATCAGTGAGTCGCCTAGCGGGATTGGGCACAATGAGCAGTTCTTC. Amino acid sequence: CAISESPSGIGHNEQFF.

The chain combines TRBV28 with TRBJ1-2; D might be TRBD1 (6 bases). CDR1 and CDR2 from the germline V gene are MDHEN and SYDVKM. This CDR3 has 13 residues. V was shortened by 2 bases and J by 8 bases, with 12 bases between the two germline ends. CDR3 coding DNA: TGTGCCAGCAGTTTACTACAGGGCTTCGGCTACACCTTC. Its translation is CASSLLQGFGYTF.

The rearrangement uses TRBV15 and TRBJ2-7, with 8 positions matching TRBD1. CDR1 is LNHNV and CDR2 is YYDKDF in the germline V gene (reference sequence). This CDR3 is built from 16 residues. The trim removed 1 base at V and 4 bases at J, leaving 9 bases unmatched. The CDR3 loop reads CATSRGHDRGSYEQYF. CDR3 nucleotides: TGTGCCACCAGCAGAGGGCATGACAGGGGATCATACGAGCAGTACTTC.

V is TRBV6-6 and J is TRBJ1-1, with a weak D call TRBD1 (5 bases). Germline-derived CDR1 and CDR2 are MNHNY and SVGAGI (reference sequence). Trimming left V 5 bases short and J 1 base short, with 8 bases between. CDR3 length: 13 amino acids. CDR3 bases: TGTGCCAGCAGTCAGGGATCGAACACTGAAGCTTTCTTT. Its translation is CASSQGSNTEAFF.

This chain connects TRBV7-2 to TRBJ2-1; D is undetermined. There are 13 residues in the CDR3. V dropped 5 bases and J dropped 2 bases, with 7 bases sitting between them. From germline, CDR1 is SGHTA and CDR2 FQGNSA. The CDR3 nucleotides are TGTGCCAGCAGCCGTCAGACCTACAATGAGCAGTTCTTC. It codes for CASSRQTYNEQFF.

The chain recombines TRBV6-5 with TRBJ2-7, with 14 bases lining up with TRBD2. This CDR3 comprises 16 residues. V trimming: 2 bases; J trimming: 7 bases; junction bases outside the gene matches: 7. Germline V CDR1 and CDR2: MNHEY, SVGAGI. The CDR3 spells CASSYGTSGRSWEQYF. The CDR3 DNA reads TGTGCCAGCAGTTACGGGACTAGCGGGAGAAGTTGGGAGCAGTACTTC.

The rearrangement joins TRBV7-9 to TRBJ2-1; TRBD2 agrees at 11 bases. Germline CDR1 and CDR2: SEHNR and FQNEAQ (reference sequence). V lost 2 bases and J lost 5; bases outside the gene matches: 5. The CDR3 runs 16 residues. The CDR3 sequence: CASSLTSSGRNNEQFF. The CDR3 DNA is TGTGCCAGCAGCTTAACCTCTAGCGGGAGGAACAATGAGCAGTTCTTC.

This chain links TRBV7-8 with TRBJ1-1; D is unresolved. This CDR3 has 14 amino acids. Trimming pared 3 bases from V and 1 base from J, leaving 9 bases between. The germline gives CDR1 SGHVS, CDR2 FQNEAQ. CDR3: CASSFGRGNTEAFF. CDR3 in DNA: TGTGCCAGCAGCTTCGGTCGGGGGAACACTGAAGCTTTCTTT.

This chain connects TRBV7-3 to TRBJ2-2; D might be TRBD1 (5 bases). Germline loops: CDR1 SGHTA, CDR2 FQGTGA. V lost 6 bases, J lost 5 bases, and 13 bases lay in between. CDR3 length equals 14 residues. CDR3 sequence (DNA): TGTGCCAGCAGTTTGCTCGACAGTACCGGGGAGCTGTTTTTT. Protein: CASSLLDSTGELFF.

The V call is TRBV10-2, the J call TRBJ2-5; the match to TRBD2 covers 11 bases. Germline V gives CDR1 WSHSY, CDR2 SAAADI. The CDR3 loop spans 16 amino acids. V trimming: 7 bases; J trimming: 1 base; junction bases outside the gene matches: 8. CDR3 amino acids: CASKVVGTSGQETQYF. In nucleotides, the CDR3 is TGCGCCAGCAAGGTTGTAGGGACTAGCGGCCAAGAGACCCAGTACTTC.

This clone was found a few times. The V and J genes are TRBV7-8 and TRBJ1-1; D gene ambiguous. The CDR3 runs to 12 residues. V was pared by 7 bases and J by 10 bases, with 16 bases between. Germline V gene lookup returns CDR1 SGHVS and CDR2 FQNEAQ. CDR3 protein: CASNEIGSRAFF. CDR3 sequence (DNA): TGTGCCAGCAACGAGATTGGGTCTCGAGCTTTCTTT.

The chain couples TRBV19 to TRBJ2-1; 10 bases map to TRBD2. Germline V gene data show CDR1 as LNHDA and CDR2 as SQIVND (reference sequence). CDR3 length: 16 residues. Trimming removed 5 bases from V and 6 bases from J; junction bases left unmatched: 10. The CDR3 DNA follows: TGTGCCAGTAGTGATGGACGACTAGCGGGCTCCAATGAGCAGTTCTTC. Its protein product is CASSDGRLAGSNEQFF.

The chain has TRBV18 and TRBJ2-3; the D gene could be TRBD1 or TRBD2 (5 bases each). The germline V gene encodes CDR1 KGHSH and CDR2 LQKENI. Trimming pared 6 bases from V and 2 bases from J, leaving 9 bases between. CDR3 size: 13 residues. The chain's CDR3 is CASSRDHTDTQYF. In DNA, the CDR3 is TGTGCCAGCTCCCGGGACCACACAGATACGCAGTATTTT.

In this sample, this clone turned up a few times. This CDR3 reads CASSGHRGYGYTF. The CDR3 DNA reads TGTGCCAGCAGCGGACACAGGGGCTATGGCTACACCTTC. This chain connects TRBV7-3 to TRBJ1-2; 7 bases line up with TRBD1. Trimming removed 5 bases from V and 4 bases from J; junction bases left unmatched: 4. This CDR3 spans 13 amino acids. CDR1 is SGHTA, CDR2 FQGTGA, per germline.

This clone occurred a few times. The chain is built from TRBV7-9 and TRBJ2-7; TRBD1 agrees at 9 bases. CDR3 length: 14 residues. V lost 5 bases, J lost 4 bases, and 6 bases stayed unmatched. Germline CDR1 is SEHNR and CDR2 is FQNEAQ (reference sequence). This CDR3 is CASSPGTGWYEQYF. The DNA for the CDR3 is TGTGCCAGCAGCCCCGGGACAGGGTGGTACGAGCAGTACTTC.